By sample share, the clone carrying this T cell receptor beta chain is medium-sized (0.01 to 0.1%). Antigen specificity is unknown. The iRepertoire nested amplicon-rescue multiplex PCR amplified TCR alpha and beta CDR3s from RNA. One-step reverse transcription and amplification started from approximately 100-400 ng of tissue mRNA or PBMC total RNA. TCRdb called the multiplex PCR reads again in MiXCR, with one record for every CDR3 protein. Of 150,000 to 200,000 distinct CDR3 sequences listed, around 40% are singletons. This sample was included in a study of glioma-infiltrating T cells. This CDR3 comprises 14 residues. V shed 7 bases, J shed 7 bases, and the junction held 7 bases outside the gene matches. The V gene's germline CDR1 is MNHEY and CDR2 SMNVEV (reference sequence). Study findings and constraints: Tissue and blood shared very few CDR3 sequences. Above-expected tissue-blood divergence occurred in all gliomas, most in low-grade ones.

The rearrangement joins TRBV27 to TRBJ1-6, with 7 positions matching TRBD1. The source is a human donor with low-grade glioma or glioblastoma, undergoing nonglioma brain surgery, or in good health (not recorded which). Input material: glioma tissue, nonneoplastic brain tissue, or PBMCs (not recorded which). The CDR3 sequence is CASNRGQKNSPLHF. Written as DNA, the CDR3 is TGTGCCAGCAACCGGGGACAGAAGAATTCACCCCTCCACTTT.